This paragraph covers one T cell receptor beta chain sequence. Its target is not known. The data stem from a study of shared clonotypes between healthy human individuals. Notes on the study in general: Among donors, the sharing of clonotypes was expected to be influenced by sequencing depth.

The assay was immunoSEQ multiplex PCR, and TCRdb's table has in-frame clones only and misses some. The table shows hundreds of thousands of clones, with around 90% occurring only once. CD45RO-negative, CCR7-positively selected cells formed the naive CD8 fraction, excluding terminally differentiated effector memory CD45RA+ cells. From germline, CDR1 is PRHDT and CDR2 FYEKMQ (reference sequence). V gave up 6 bases and J gave up 4 bases, with 19 bases separating them. The CDR3 extends over 15 amino acids. The sequencing sample was made of naive CD8+ T cells sorted from blood. The source of this sequence is a man aged 25-45 years in good health. V and J are TRBV13 and TRBJ2-7; D possibly uses TRBD1 or TRBD2 (6 bases each). The CDR3 DNA follows: TGTGCCAGCAGACCAAATCCGGGGGCTCCATACGAGCAGTACTTC. Its protein is CASRPNPGAPYEQYF.